Detailed here is one T cell receptor (beta chain). This CDR3 has 16 amino acids. Germline V CDR1 and CDR2: MNHNY, SVGAGI (reference sequence). The V and J ends lost 2 bases and 2 bases respectively, with 13 bases between them. These data belong to a study of TIL therapy for anti-PD-1-resistant metastatic lung cancer. Sequencing used immunoSEQ v3. TCRdb's table, derived via immunoSEQ multiplex PCR, lists solely in-frame clones and lacks some. The top ten hold 1.8% of the sample, which has approximately 60,000 clones, around 79% seen once. The time point here: pre-treatment sample, taken before nivolumab and TIL therapy.

The sequence came from a person aged 25-85 years with non-small cell lung cancer. The material was blood, obtained at baseline. The chain recombines TRBV6-6 with TRBJ1-3; weak D call: TRBD1 (6 bases). CDR3 in DNA: TGTGCCAGCAGTTACGGGGCAGGGGAGACTGGAAACACCATATATTTT. It codes for CASSYGAGETGNTIYF.